Listed here are 14 T cell receptor beta chains from one sample, sequenced in a study of human T cells and chemical hapten exposure. Time point in this sample: pre-sensitization, week 0. Treatment: therapeutic diphenylcyclopropenone sensitization with weekly scalp DPC. TCRdb re-called the RACE reads through MiXCR, storing one row per CDR3 protein. The table lists around 180,000 distinct CDR3 sequences, roughly 30% of them singletons. The sequencing here drew on whole blood, taken in connection with sensitization to the hapten diphenylcyclopropenone (DPC). These receptors were obtained from a woman aged 25 to 39 with alopecia areata. Some clones in this sample may be carry-over from other donors' samples.

This clonotype has only one observation. The DNA is omitted, as the CDR3 cannot be located on it reliably, and the CDR3 follows TCRdb's listing. The chain links TRBV7-9 to TRBJ2-3; the table's TRBD2 call for D was not verified on the DNA. Per the germline V gene, CDR1 is SEHNR and CDR2 is FQNEAQ (reference sequence). The length of the CDR3 is 16 amino acids, counting both ends. CDR3 loop: CASSFGQGGFGDTQYF.

This clonotype was picked up many times. The V and J genes are TRBV6-2 or TRBV6-3 and TRBJ2-5, with 9 nucleotides matching TRBD1. V was pared by 4 bases and J by 4 bases, with 4 bases of the junction left unmatched. From germline, CDR1 is MNHEY and CDR2 SVGEGT. The CDR3 extends over 14 amino acids. The CDR3 protein is CASSSGTGRETQYF. The CDR3, as DNA: TGTGCCAGCAGTTCGGGGACAGGGAGAGAGACCCAGTACTTC.

This rearrangement joins TRBV28 to TRBJ2-7; D might be TRBD1 (5 bases). Germline V lookup: CDR1 MDHEN, CDR2 SYDVKM. This CDR3 contains 17 residues. The V end was cut by 3 bases, the J end by 0 bases, with 18 bases between. CDR3 sequence reads: CASSLGRQGPSSYEQYF. CDR3 DNA sequence: TGTGCCAGCAGTTTGGGTAGGCAGGGTCCCAGCTCCTACGAGCAGTACTTC.

The V call is TRBV20-1, the J call TRBJ1-1; 7 bases line up with TRBD1. The germline V gene encodes CDR1 DFQATT and CDR2 SNEGSKA (reference sequence). V lost 1 base, J lost 4 bases, and 9 bases stayed unmatched. The CDR3 has 15 amino acids. The CDR3 nucleotides read TGCAGTGCTAGAGCCAGCGACAGGGCGGGCACTGAAGCTTTCTTT. Encoded protein: CSARASDRAGTEAFF.

CDR3 DNA sequence: TGTGCCAGCAGCTTATCTGAGGGCTGGGAGCAGTACTTC. Protein sequence: CASSLSEGWEQYF. V is TRBV7-2 and J is TRBJ2-7, with D maybe TRBD2 (5 bases). Germline loops: CDR1 SGHTA, CDR2 FQGNSA. V was pared by 2 bases and J by 7 bases, with 12 bases between. The CDR3 extends over 13 amino acids. The variable domain in full, completed from reference TRBV7-2 and TRBJ2-7, reads GAGVSQSPSNKVTEKGKDVELRCDPISGHTALYWYRQSLGQGLEFLIYFQGNSAPDKSGLPSDRFSAERTGGSVSTLTIQRTQQEDSAVYLCASSLSEGWEQYFGPGTRLTVT.

The V gene is TRBV6-1, the J gene TRBJ1-2; weak D call: TRBD1 (5 bases). Germline V gives CDR1 MNHNS, CDR2 SASEGT. The CDR3 extends over 14 amino acids. The ends were cut back, 8 bases at V and 4 bases at J, with 17 bases in the middle. The CDR3 reads CASLIRGGAYGYTF. The DNA of the CDR3 is TGTGCCAGCCTAATAAGGGGAGGGGCCTATGGCTACACCTTC.

V is TRBV9 and J is TRBJ2-3, with D perhaps matching TRBD2 (7 bases). This CDR3 spans 14 amino acids. CDR1 is SGDLS and CDR2 is YYNGEE in the germline V gene. V was cut by 6 bases and J by 5 bases, with 16 bases left in between. CDR3 region: CASTAGASVDTQYF. The CDR3 nucleotides are TGTGCCAGCACGGCGGGGGCCTCGGTAGATACGCAGTATTTT.

This clonotype has only a few counts. The genes are TRBV28 and TRBJ2-1, with D unresolved. This CDR3 has 13 residues. Germline V gene data show CDR1 as MDHEN and CDR2 as SYDVKM. The V end lost 1 base, the J end lost 6 bases, and 7 bases lay between the germline ends. The CDR3 region is CASSLSASNEQFF. In DNA, the CDR3 is TGTGCCAGCAGTTTATCTGCCAGCAATGAGCAGTTCTTC. Combining the CDR3 with reference TRBV28 and TRBJ2-1 gives the whole variable domain DVKVTQSSRYLVKRTGEKVFLECVQDMDHENMFWYRQDPGLGLRLIYFSYDVKMKEKGDIPEGYSVSREKKERFSLILESASTNQTSMYLCASSLSASNEQFFGPGTRLTVL.

The chain employs TRBV29-1 and TRBJ2-7; D might be TRBD1 (5 bases). The CDR3 sequence is 14 residues long. V shed 7 bases and J shed 0 bases, with 16 bases lying between them. The germline CDR1 and CDR2 sequences are SQVTM and ANQGSEA. The CDR3 reads CSATLTVSSYEQYF. The CDR3 DNA reads as TGCAGCGCCACATTGACAGTTTCCTCCTACGAGCAGTACTTC.

The gene calls are TRBV11-1 and TRBJ2-6, with 8 bases that match TRBD2. Germline CDR1 SGHAT, CDR2 FQDESV (reference sequence). Trimming took 4 bases from V and 4 from J; bases not matched to a gene: 9. CDR3 length: 17 amino acids. CDR3 sequence (DNA): TGTGCCAGCAGCTCTCTTCGGGGGGGCGCCGGGGCCAACGTCCTGACTTTC. Protein: CASSSLRGGAGANVLTF.

The rearrangement links TRBV4-3 to TRBJ1-1; no firm D call. Germline V lookup: CDR1 LGHNA, CDR2 YSLEER. V shed 3 bases and J shed 3 bases, with 17 bases lying between them. The CDR3 extends over 16 amino acids. The CDR3 here is CASSQEPLVVDTEAFF. CDR3 in DNA: TGCGCCAGCAGCCAGGAGCCCTTGGTAGTGGACACTGAAGCTTTCTTT.

This clonotype showed up just a few times. The V gene is TRBV6-1, the J gene TRBJ2-3, with TRBD2 matching 8 bases. Looked up from germline, CDR1 is MNHNS and CDR2 is SASEGT. The length of the CDR3 is 17 residues. After removal of 2 bases from V and 2 bases from J, the junction contained 9 bases not matched to a gene. As DNA, the CDR3 is TGTGCCAGCAGTGAAAGGGCTAGCGGGTCCTACACAGATACGCAGTATTTT. Its translation: CASSERASGSYTDTQYF.

V and J are TRBV29-1 and TRBJ2-7; 12 bases are a match to TRBD2. Germline assignment: CDR1 SQVTM and CDR2 ANQGSEA. V dropped 5 bases and J dropped 0; count of bases not matched to a gene: 2. The CDR3 has 14 residues. The CDR3 nucleotides are TGCAGCGTTTGGACTAGCGGGAACTCCTACGAGCAGTACTTC. The encoded protein is CSVWTSGNSYEQYF.

V and J are TRBV7-2 and TRBJ1-5; D is unclear. Germline CDR1 is SGHTA and CDR2 is FQGNSA. The CDR3 spans 14 residues. V was clipped by 6 bases and J by 3 bases, with 12 bases between them. CDR3 DNA: TGTGCCAGCAGATTGGACGGATCCAATCAGCCCCAGCATTTT. Translated, it gives CASRLDGSNQPQHF.